This record covers a single TCR beta chain. The data were obtained in a study of blood T cell repertoires in COVID-19. Looking at the study overall: Specimens from acute and convalescent COVID-19 originated in the United States, Italy and Spain. PBMCs, B-cell-depleted T cells, or T cells were the source of the cDNA or gDNA that made up the material.

The germline V gene has CDR1 MNHEY and CDR2 SVGAGI. The V segment lost 4 bases and the J segment 6 bases; nucleotides outside the gene matches: 12. The CDR3 has 15 amino acids. Methods used by the authors: Counts of nucleated cells, estimated from reference gene primer amplification, were obtained. The method was immunoSEQ multiplex PCR; TCRdb's version includes in-frame clones alone and lacks a portion of them. V and J calls and clone size are copied from that table; D and trimming were computed from the DNA. The sample has roughly 100,000 clones; about 90% are singletons. The sample was peripheral blood. The origin of this receptor is a middle-aged man with active COVID-19. The V gene is TRBV6-5, the J gene TRBJ2-7; 7 bases fit TRBD2. The CDR3 here is CASSSEPPGRAEQYF. CDR3 sequence (DNA): TGTGCCAGCAGTTCAGAACCTCCAGGGAGGGCCGAGCAGTACTTC.